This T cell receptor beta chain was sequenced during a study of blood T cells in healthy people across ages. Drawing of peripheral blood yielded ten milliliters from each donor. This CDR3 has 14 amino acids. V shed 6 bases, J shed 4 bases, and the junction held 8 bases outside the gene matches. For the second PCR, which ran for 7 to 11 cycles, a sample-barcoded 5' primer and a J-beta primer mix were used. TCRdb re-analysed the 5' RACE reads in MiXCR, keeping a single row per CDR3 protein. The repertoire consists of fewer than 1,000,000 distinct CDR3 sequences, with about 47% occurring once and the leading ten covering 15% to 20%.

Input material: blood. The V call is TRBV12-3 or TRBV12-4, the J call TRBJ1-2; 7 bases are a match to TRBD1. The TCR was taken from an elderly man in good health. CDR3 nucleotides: TGTGCCAGCAGCCCCAGGGGGGTTGGCTATGGCTACACCTTC. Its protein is CASSPRGVGYGYTF.